A selection of T cell receptor beta chains follows, all from one sample in a study of blood T cell repertoires in COVID-19. Only in-frame clones appear in the TCRdb table, and some are missing; sequencing was by immunoSEQ multiplex PCR. The sample gives more than 300,000 clones, just over 85% of which show up once; roughly a tenth is in the top ten. The sample taken for sequencing was PBMCs or T cells enriched from blood (not recorded which). The receptors were gathered from a woman under 30 who had recovered from COVID-19. The CDR3 runs from the conserved cysteine through the conserved F or W.

11	TRBV6-5	TRBJ1-2	CASQQGHGYTF
13	TRBV19	TRBJ1-2	CASTLRVNYGYTF
11	TRBV2	TRBJ1-2	CASGTVYGYTF
16	TRBV5-1	TRBJ1-3	CASSFYSTDTGNTIYF
16	TRBV11-1	TRBJ1-2	CASSLTAGQRLYGYTF
15	TRBV4-1	TRBJ1-3	CASSQESTGGNTIYF
16	TRBV5-1	TRBJ2-2	CASSLAVGRDTGELFF
17	TRBV28	TRBJ2-5	CASSLQAGLGSIETQYF
16	TRBV24-1	TRBJ2-2	CATSDGLASSTGELFF
13	TRBV27	TRBJ2-2	CASSWLRPGELFF
12	TRBV6-5	TRBJ1-2	CASRDQTVGYTF
16	TRBV18	TRBJ2-7	CASSPPGGQGAYEQYF